One and the same sample provided the 18 T cell receptor beta chains below, sequenced in a study of tumor-infiltrating lymphocytes in primary liver carcinoma. Investigators took RNA and DNA out together from roughly 21-30 mg of unsorted bulk tissue. TCR beta cDNA was prepared out of around 460 ng total RNA by means of a constant-region primer. Amplification in three nested multiplex PCR rounds with slightly modified ARM-PCR gave rise to TCR beta libraries. Rounds one and two of PCR, each of around 9 cycles, were primed with TRBV1-TRBV30 forward primers and a C-beta reverse primer. One entry per CDR3 protein, called by TCRdb with MiXCR from the multiplex PCR reads. The sample carries around 80,000 distinct CDR3 sequences, under 75% recorded once. Sequenced: tumor-adjacent normal liver tissue. These receptors came from a man aged 40-55 years with primary liver carcinoma and hepatitis B virus infection.

As to this clonotype: As the CDR3 is not closed by the conserved phenylalanine or tryptophan, this likely results from a read error. The DNA is omitted, as the CDR3 cannot be located on it reliably, and the CDR3 follows TCRdb's listing. The chain is built from TRBV10-2 and TRBJ1-2. Germline V CDR1 and CDR2: WSHSY, SAAADI. The CDR3 length equals 14 residues, ends included. The CDR3 spells CASSESGRNYGYTL.

The chain joins TRBV6-2 or TRBV6-3 to TRBJ2-3; TRBD2 is a possible D gene (6 bases). Trimming took 7 bases from V and 15 from J, leaving 29 bases between them. The CDR3 has 15 amino acids. Germline V gene lookup returns CDR1 MNHEY and CDR2 SVGEGT. The CDR3 loop is CASTSIGLALDTKYF. The DNA for the CDR3 is TGTGCCAGCACTTCTATAGGGCTAGCGTTGGATACGAAATATTTT.

In this sample, this clonotype turned up once. This could be a read error, since a much larger clone is one nucleotide away. The chain uses TRBV6-1 and TRBJ2-1, with a tentative D call TRBD1 (6 bases). Per germline, CDR1 MNHNS and CDR2 SASEGT. V was cut by 6 bases and J by 7 bases, with 16 bases left in between. CDR3 length equals 14 residues. The CDR3 here is CASRGDKGRNEQFF. CDR3 in DNA: TGTGCCAGCAGGGGGGACAAGGGACGTAATGAGCAGTTCTTC.

The rearrangement links TRBV11-3 to TRBJ2-1, with D uncertain. The V end was cut by 10 bases, the J end by 6 bases, with 19 bases between. The CDR3 consists of 14 residues. In germline, CDR1 is SGHNT, CDR2 YENEEA. The CDR3 reads CAKSLGVSSNEQFF. CDR3 sequence (DNA): TGTGCCAAAAGCTTGGGCGTCTCGAGCAATGAGCAGTTCTTC.

A few counts support this clonotype. The final CDR3 position lacks the conserved phenylalanine or tryptophan, pointing to a likely read error. This chain links TRBV29-1 with TRBJ2-3; D ambiguous. The V end was cut by 8 bases, the J end by 0 bases, with 9 bases between. The CDR3 is 12 residues long. CDR1 and CDR2 from the germline V gene are SQVTM and ANQGSEA. The CDR3 here is CSSGASTDTQYL. DNA for the CDR3: TGCAGCTCCGGCGCTAGCACAGATACGCAGTATTTA.

This clonotype was counted only a few times. V is TRBV29-1 and J is TRBJ1-1; maybe TRBD1 (6 bases). Germline CDR1 reads SQVTM; CDR2 reads ANQGSEA. The CDR3 contains 15 residues. The V end was cut by 5 bases, the J end by 0 bases, with 16 bases between. CDR3 amino acids: CSVSAGWDMNTEAFF. The CDR3 DNA reads as TGCAGCGTTTCCGCAGGGTGGGACATGAACACTGAAGCTTTCTTT.

With regard to this clonotype: The CDR3 end shows no conserved phenylalanine or tryptophan, and so a read error is likely. The rearrangement uses TRBV11-3 and TRBJ2-1; 8 nucleotides line up with TRBD2. Germline V lookup: CDR1 SGHNT, CDR2 YENEEA. This CDR3 has 15 amino acids. The CDR3, as DNA: TGTGCAAGCAGCGCCGGGACTAGTGAGATTAATGAGCAGTTCTAC. Amino acids: CASSAGTSEINEQFY.

Note on this clonotype: At one end the junction does not follow the germline gene, possibly because of a read error. The chain links TRBV29-1 to TRBJ2-5; possible D gene TRBD1, 5 bases. Germline values: CDR1 SQVTM, CDR2 ANQGSEA. The CDR3 consists of 13 residues. The CDR3 coding sequence is TGCAGCGTTAGGCTCGGACAACAAGAGACCAAGTACTTC. Translation: CSVRLGQQETKYF. Supplemented by reference TRBV29-1 and TRBJ2-5, the full variable domain reads SAVISQKPSRDICQRGTSLTIQCQVDSQVTMMFWYRQQPGQSLTLIATANQGSEATYESGFVIDKFPISRPNLTFSTLTVSNMSPEDSSIYLCSVRLGQQETKYFGPGTRLLVL.

This chain connects TRBV12-3 or TRBV12-4 to TRBJ2-1, with 10 bases aligning to TRBD2. With V trimmed by 8 bases and J by 10 bases, 17 bases remained unmatched. The CDR3 loop spans 16 amino acids. CDR3 protein: CASCYGLAEAADEQFF. CDR3 nucleotides: TGTGCCAGCTGTTATGGACTAGCGGAAGCGGCGGACGAGCAGTTCTTC.

The genes are TRBV28 and TRBJ2-7; TRBD2 matches 13 bases. The CDR3 has 19 amino acids. Trimming took 3 bases from V and 0 from J; bases not matched to a gene: 11. In germline, CDR1 is MDHEN, CDR2 SYDVKM. This CDR3 reads CASSFFGLAGARISYEQYF. The CDR3 DNA sequence: TGTGCCAGCAGTTTCTTCGGACTAGCGGGAGCACGAATCTCCTACGAGCAGTACTTC.

In regard to this clonotype: Sequence at one end of the junction differs from germline and may be a read error. CDR3 amino acids: CASSRDPPIEQPQHF. In nucleotides, the CDR3 is TGTGCCAGCAGCCGGGATCCGCCAATCGAACAGCCCCAGCATTTT. This rearrangement joins TRBV5-1 to TRBJ1-5; no clear D gene. CDR3 length: 15 amino acids. Germline CDR1 and CDR2: SGHRS and YFSETQ. Full variable domain (outside the CDR3, taken from reference TRBV5-1 and TRBJ1-5): KAGVTQTPRYLIKTRGQQVTLSCSPISGHRSVSWYQQTPGQGLQFLFEYFSETQRNKGNFPGRFSGRQFSNSRSEMNVSTLELGDSALYLCASSRDPPIEQPQHFGDGTRLSIL.

The chain links TRBV14 to TRBJ2-1; D might be TRBD1 (6 bases). Trimming cost V 0 bases and J 4 bases, with 16 bases left between them. Germline V CDR1 and CDR2: SGHDN, FVKESK. This CDR3 has 17 amino acids. CDR3 sequence reads: CASSQEGQGRGYNEQFF. Written as DNA, the CDR3 is TGTGCCAGCAGCCAAGAAGGTCAGGGGAGAGGGTACAATGAGCAGTTCTTC.

This clonotype was counted many times. The V and J genes are TRBV10-3 and TRBJ2-1; 12 nucleotides line up with TRBD2. The junction had 5 bases not matched to a gene; V was cut back by 10 bases and J by 7 bases. The CDR3 runs to 13 residues. Germline CDR1 ENHRY, CDR2 SYGVKD. The CDR3 protein is CATAGTSGNEQFF. CDR3 nucleotides: TGTGCCACCGCCGGGACTAGCGGGAATGAGCAGTTCTTC.

V gene TRBV13 combines with J gene TRBJ1-1, with unresolved D. Germline lookup yields CDR1 PRHDT and CDR2 FYEKMQ (reference sequence). V was cut by 1 base and J by 5 bases, with 11 bases left in between. There are 14 residues in the CDR3. DNA of the CDR3: TGTGCCAGCAGCTTAGCGGACGGAGATACTGAAGCTTTCTTT. Translated: CASSLADGDTEAFF.

This clonotype was found a few times. The chain joins TRBV5-4 to TRBJ2-3, with 10 bases that match TRBD2. Looked up from germline, CDR1 is SGHNT and CDR2 is YYREEE (reference sequence). The V and J ends lost 4 bases and 2 bases, in that order; junction bases with no gene match: 7. CDR3 length equals 16 residues. CDR3: CASSVPSGGYTDTQYF. The CDR3 DNA reads as TGTGCCAGCAGCGTGCCTAGCGGGGGATACACAGATACGCAGTATTTT.

Points on this clonotype: A read error is possible here, since a much larger clone lies one base away. The V and J genes are TRBV28 and TRBJ1-5, with 10 bases identical to TRBD1. Germline loops: CDR1 MDHEN, CDR2 SYDVKM. The CDR3 is 14 amino acids. CDR3 in amino acids: CAGSPDRGQQPQHF. The CDR3 region has the DNA TGTGCCGGCAGTCCCGACAGGGGGCAACAGCCCCAGCATTTT.

On this clonotype itself: A read error may account for a junction end that differs from germline. The chain is built from TRBV6-6 and TRBJ2-7, with 9 bases aligning to TRBD2. The CDR3 loop spans 14 amino acids. Germline values: CDR1 MNHNY, CDR2 SVGAGI (reference sequence). This CDR3 is CASSPETSGYEQYF. The CDR3 coding sequence is TGTGCCAGCAGTCCCGAGACTAGCGGATACGAGCAATACTTC.

In this sample, this clonotype turned up once. One junction end disagrees with the germline gene, perhaps due to a read error. This chain links TRBV10-3 with TRBJ1-4, with D perhaps matching TRBD1 (6 bases). This CDR3 comprises 17 residues. From germline, CDR1 is ENHRY and CDR2 SYGVKD. CDR3 in amino acids: CASEEDRQVSTLAKPFF. The DNA for the CDR3 is TGCGCCAGCGAGGAGGACCGACAGGTTTCCACGCTTGCAAAACCGTTTTTT.